This record concerns one T cell receptor (beta chain) sequence. This clonotype was seen at least ten times. The target of this receptor is not known. The record has no base qualities; no much larger clone is one base away. The healthy controls were volunteers from a blood bank in Maryland, USA. For the sorted-subset TCR libraries, the starting material was 1 million sorted CD4+ or CD8+ T cells. Peripheral blood was subjected to Ficoll-Hypaque density gradient centrifugation to isolate PBMCs, which were then cryopreserved in liquid nitrogen. Paired sorted CD4+ and CD8+ subsets came from healthy controls, HAM/TSP patients and MS patients. cDNA was synthesized by template-switch 5'RACE using a primer with a 10-nucleotide random unique molecular identifier that tagged each TCR transcript. Each sequencing run produced over 160 million TCR-beta sequences covering 15-18 subjects. Total RNA was extracted with the RNeasy kit. TCR-beta VDJ regions were amplified with primers for the TCR constant region and the 5'RACE anchor, using the KAPA Real-time Library Amplification kit. Sample indexes and Illumina adaptors were added in a first PCR, after which library yield was increased in a second PCR. The roughly 650 bp TCR product was size-selected on a 2% E-gel SizeSelection system after Ampure bead purification. Before pooling, library quality was checked on a Bioanalyzer, concentration was measured with Qubit, and libraries were quantified with the Kapa Library Quantification kit. An Illumina HiSeq 2500 was used to sequence the libraries paired-end at 2 x 150 bp. To increase sequence diversity, roughly 24-31% phiX was spiked into each library pool. As for how the authors treated the data: Quality-filtered reads were processed with the UMI-based MiGEC pipeline, which removed over 85% of raw TCR sequences during error correction. VDJ genes were aligned to IMGT germline references, and each clonotype was defined by a unique CDR3 amino acid sequence together with V-J genes. Clonal expansion, Shannon diversity and CDR3 relatedness were evaluated with VDJtools (CalcPairwiseDistances, ClusterSamples), while phylogenetic trees were built in CLCbio workbench. A clone was classed as expanded if it had 8 or more unique UMIs, a cutoff based on coefficient-of-variation modelling across technical triplicates. TCRdb handled the public reads itself, with Q25 trimming in fastp and clone calling in MiXCR, and kept productive beta chains. Rows are unified per CDR3 protein, each entry keeping the most common DNA and genes. These V and J calls rely on TCRdb rather than the paper's analysis. The sample includes some 30,000 distinct CDR3 sequences, with about 6% observed a single time. In total, the top ten clones hold more than 2% of the sample.

These data belong to a study of neurological immune-mediated disorders (dated by TCRdb to 2018 to 2020). Broadly, across the study: Peripheral blood TCR-beta repertoires from HTLV-I-associated myelopathy (HAM/TSP) patients, multiple sclerosis patients and healthy controls were compared by UMI-based sequencing. The 95 to 110 TCR-beta libraries covered PBMC samples along with longitudinal samples, technical triplicates, and paired sorted CD4+ and CD8+ T-cell subsets. The cohort was made up of 68 subjects, consisting of around 15 HAM/TSP patients, some 34 multiple sclerosis patients and 20 healthy controls. The study at large found these results: No identical CDR3 amino acid sequences were shared among expanded clones across subjects, suggesting private TCR-beta repertoires in all groups. TCR clonal expansion was greatest in HAM/TSP patients and smallest in MS patients, who ranked below even healthy controls.

This receptor was obtained from a woman aged 50 to 60 in good health. Input material: CD4+ T cells from blood.

The CDR3 has the sequence CASSQVPGLGYTF. DNA sequence: TGTGCCAGCAGCCAAGTGCCGGGGCTTGGCTACACCTTC. The chain couples TRBV14 to TRBJ1-2; the D region possibly corresponds to TRBD1 (5 bases align). CDR1 and CDR2, looked up from the germline V gene, are SGHDN and FVKESK. Trimming removed 1 base from V and 7 bases from J, leaving 10 bases between the germline ends. Measured from the cysteine to the phenylalanine, the CDR3 is 13 residues long. Of all the DNA, just the CDR3 is kept, 39 bases in frame from base 1.